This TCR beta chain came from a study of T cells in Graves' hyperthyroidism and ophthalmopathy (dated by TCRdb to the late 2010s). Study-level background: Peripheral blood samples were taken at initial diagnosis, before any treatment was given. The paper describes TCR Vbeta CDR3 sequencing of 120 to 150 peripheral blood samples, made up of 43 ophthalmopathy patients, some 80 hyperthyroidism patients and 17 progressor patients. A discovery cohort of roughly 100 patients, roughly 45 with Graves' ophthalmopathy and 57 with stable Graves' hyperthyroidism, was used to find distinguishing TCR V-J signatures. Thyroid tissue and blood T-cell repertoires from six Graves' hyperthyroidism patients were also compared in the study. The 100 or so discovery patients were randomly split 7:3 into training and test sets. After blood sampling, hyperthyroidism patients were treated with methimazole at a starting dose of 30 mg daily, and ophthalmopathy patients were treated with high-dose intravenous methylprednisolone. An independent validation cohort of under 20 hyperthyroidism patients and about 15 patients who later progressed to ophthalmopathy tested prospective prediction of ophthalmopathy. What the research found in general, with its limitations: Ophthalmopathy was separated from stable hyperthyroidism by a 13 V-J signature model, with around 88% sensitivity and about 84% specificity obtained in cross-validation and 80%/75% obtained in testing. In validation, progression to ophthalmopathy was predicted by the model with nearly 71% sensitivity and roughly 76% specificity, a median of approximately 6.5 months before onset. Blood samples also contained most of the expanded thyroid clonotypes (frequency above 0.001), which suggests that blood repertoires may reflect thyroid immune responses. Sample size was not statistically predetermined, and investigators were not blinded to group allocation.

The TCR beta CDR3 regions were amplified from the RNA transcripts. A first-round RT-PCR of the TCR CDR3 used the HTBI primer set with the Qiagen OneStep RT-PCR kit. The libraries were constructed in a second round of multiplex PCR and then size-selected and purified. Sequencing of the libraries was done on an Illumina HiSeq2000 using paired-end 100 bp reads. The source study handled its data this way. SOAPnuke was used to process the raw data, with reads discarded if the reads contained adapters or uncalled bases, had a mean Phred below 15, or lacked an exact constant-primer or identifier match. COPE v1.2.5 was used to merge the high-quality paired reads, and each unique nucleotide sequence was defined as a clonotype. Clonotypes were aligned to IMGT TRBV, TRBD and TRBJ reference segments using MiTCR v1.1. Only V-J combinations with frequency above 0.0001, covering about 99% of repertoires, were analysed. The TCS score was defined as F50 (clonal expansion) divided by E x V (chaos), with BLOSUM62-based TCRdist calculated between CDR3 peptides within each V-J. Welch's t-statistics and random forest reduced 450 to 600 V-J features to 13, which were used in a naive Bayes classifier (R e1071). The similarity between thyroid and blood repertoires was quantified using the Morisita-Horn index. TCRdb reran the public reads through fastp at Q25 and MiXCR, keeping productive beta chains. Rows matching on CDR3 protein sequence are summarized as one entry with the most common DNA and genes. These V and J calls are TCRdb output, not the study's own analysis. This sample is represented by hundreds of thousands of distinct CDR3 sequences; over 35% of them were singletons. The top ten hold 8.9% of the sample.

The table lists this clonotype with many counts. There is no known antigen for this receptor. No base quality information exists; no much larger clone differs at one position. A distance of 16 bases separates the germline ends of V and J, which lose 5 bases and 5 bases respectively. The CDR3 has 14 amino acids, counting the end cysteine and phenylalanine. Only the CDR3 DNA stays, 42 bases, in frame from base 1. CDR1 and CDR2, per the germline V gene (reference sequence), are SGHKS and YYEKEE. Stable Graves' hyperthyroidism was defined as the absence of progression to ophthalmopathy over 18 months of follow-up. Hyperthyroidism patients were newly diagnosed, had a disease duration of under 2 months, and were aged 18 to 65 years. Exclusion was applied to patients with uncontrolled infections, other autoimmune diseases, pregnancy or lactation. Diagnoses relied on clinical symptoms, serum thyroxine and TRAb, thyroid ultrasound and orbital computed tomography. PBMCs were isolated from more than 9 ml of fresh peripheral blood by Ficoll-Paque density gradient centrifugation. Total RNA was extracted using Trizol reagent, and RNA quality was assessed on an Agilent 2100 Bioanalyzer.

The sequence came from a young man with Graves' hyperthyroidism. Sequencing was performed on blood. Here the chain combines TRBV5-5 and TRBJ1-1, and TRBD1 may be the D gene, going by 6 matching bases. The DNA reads TGTGCCAGCAGTTACGGGCCTCAGGGGACTGAAGCTTTCTTT. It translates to CASSYGPQGTEAFF.